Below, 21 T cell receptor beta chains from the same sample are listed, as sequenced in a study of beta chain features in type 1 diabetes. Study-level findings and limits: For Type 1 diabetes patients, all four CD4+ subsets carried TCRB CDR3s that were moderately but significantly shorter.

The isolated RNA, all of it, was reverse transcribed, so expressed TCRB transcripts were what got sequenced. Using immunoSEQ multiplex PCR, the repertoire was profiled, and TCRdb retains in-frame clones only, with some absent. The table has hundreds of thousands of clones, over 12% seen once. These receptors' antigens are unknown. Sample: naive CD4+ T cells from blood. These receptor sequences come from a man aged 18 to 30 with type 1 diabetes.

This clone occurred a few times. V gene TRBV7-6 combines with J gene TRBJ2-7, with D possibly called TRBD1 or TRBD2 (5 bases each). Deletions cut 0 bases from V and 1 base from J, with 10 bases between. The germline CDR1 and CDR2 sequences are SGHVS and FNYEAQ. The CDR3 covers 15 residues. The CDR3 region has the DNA TGTGCCAGCAGCTTAGCCGGGACGGATTCCTACGAGCAGTACTTC. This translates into CASSLAGTDSYEQYF.

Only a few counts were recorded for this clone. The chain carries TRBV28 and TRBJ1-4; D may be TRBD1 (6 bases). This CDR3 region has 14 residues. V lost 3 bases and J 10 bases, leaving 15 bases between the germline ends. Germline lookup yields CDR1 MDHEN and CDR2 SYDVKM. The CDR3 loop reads CASSFGGHGGKLFF. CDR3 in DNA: TGTGCCAGCAGTTTCGGGGGCCATGGCGGAAAACTGTTTTTT.

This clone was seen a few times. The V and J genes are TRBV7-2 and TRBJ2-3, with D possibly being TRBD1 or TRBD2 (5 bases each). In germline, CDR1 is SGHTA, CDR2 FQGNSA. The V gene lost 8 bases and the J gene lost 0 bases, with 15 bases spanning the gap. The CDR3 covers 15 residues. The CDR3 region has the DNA TGTGCCAGCTTGGGCCCGGGACGTAGCACAGATACGCAGTATTTT. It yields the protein CASLGPGRSTDTQYF.

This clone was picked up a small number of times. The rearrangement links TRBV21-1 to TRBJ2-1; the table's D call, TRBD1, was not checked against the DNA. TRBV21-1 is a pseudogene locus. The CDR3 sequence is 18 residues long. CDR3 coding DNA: TGTGCCAGCAGCAAAAATGGGCCCAGGGGACCCTCCTACAATGAGCAGTTCTTC. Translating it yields CASSKNGPRGPSYNEQFF.

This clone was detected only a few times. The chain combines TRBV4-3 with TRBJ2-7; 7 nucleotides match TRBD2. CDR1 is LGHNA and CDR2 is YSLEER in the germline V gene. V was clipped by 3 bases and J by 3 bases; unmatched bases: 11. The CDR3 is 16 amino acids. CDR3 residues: CASSQAQAGRRYEQYF. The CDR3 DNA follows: TGCGCCAGCAGCCAGGCACAAGCGGGGCGACGCTACGAGCAGTACTTC.

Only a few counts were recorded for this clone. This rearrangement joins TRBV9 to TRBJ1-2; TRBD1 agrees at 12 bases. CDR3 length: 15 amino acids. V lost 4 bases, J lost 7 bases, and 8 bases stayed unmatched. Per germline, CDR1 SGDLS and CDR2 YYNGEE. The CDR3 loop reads CASSPVGTGGGGYTF. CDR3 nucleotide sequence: TGTGCCAGCAGCCCCGTCGGGACAGGGGGCGGTGGCTACACCTTC. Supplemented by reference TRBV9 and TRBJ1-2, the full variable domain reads DSGVTQTPKHLITATGQRVTLRCSPRSGDLSVYWYQQSLDQGLQFLIQYYNGEERAKGNILERFSAQQFPDLHSELNLSSLELGDSALYFCASSPVGTGGGGYTFGSGTRLTVV.

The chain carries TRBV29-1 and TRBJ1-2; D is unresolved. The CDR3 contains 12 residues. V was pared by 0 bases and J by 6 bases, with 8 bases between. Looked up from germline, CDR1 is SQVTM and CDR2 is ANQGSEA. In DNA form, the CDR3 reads TGCAGCGTTGAAGATCCGGGGAATGGCTACACCTTC. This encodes CSVEDPGNGYTF.

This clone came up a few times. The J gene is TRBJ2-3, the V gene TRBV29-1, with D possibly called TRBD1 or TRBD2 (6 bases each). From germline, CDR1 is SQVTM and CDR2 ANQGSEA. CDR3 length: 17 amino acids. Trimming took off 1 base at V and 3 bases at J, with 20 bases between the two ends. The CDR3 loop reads CSVEVGAGTQGTDTQYF. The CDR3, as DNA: TGCAGCGTTGAAGTGGGGGCCGGGACTCAGGGTACAGATACGCAGTATTTT.

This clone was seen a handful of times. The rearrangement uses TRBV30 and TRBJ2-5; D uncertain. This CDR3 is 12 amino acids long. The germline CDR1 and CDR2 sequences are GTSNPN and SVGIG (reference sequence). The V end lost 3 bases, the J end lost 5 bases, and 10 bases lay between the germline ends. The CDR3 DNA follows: TGTGCCTGGAGAGATAGGGCTGAGACCCAGTACTTC. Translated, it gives CAWRDRAETQYF. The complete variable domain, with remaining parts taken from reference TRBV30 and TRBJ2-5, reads SQTIHQWPATLVQPVGSPLSLECTVEGTSNPNLYWYRQAAGRGLQLLFYSVGIGQISSEVPQNLSASRPQDRQFILSSKKLLLSDSGFYLCAWRDRAETQYFGPGTRLLVL.

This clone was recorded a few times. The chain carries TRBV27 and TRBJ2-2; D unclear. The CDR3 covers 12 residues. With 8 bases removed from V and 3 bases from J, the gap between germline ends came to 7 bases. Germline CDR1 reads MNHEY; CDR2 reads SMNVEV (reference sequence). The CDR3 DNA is TGTGCCAGCCAAATATACACCGGGGAGCTGTTTTTT. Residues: CASQIYTGELFF.

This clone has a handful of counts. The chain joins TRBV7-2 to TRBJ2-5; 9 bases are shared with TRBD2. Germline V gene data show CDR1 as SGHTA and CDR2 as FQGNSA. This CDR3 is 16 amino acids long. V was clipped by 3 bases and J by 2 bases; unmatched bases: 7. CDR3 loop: CASSFGASGTQETQYF. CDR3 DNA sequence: TGTGCCAGCAGCTTCGGGGCTAGCGGGACGCAAGAGACCCAGTACTTC.

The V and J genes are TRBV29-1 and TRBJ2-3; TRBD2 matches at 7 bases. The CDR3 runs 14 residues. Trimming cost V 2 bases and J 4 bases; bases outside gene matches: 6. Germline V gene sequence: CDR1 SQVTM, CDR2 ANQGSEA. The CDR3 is CSVEFWEGPDTQYF. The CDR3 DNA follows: TGCAGCGTTGAATTTTGGGAGGGCCCAGATACGCAGTATTTT.

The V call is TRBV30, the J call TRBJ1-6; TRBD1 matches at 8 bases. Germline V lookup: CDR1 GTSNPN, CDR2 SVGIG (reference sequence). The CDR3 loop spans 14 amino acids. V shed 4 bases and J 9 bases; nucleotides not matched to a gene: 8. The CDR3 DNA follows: TGTGCCTGGACTATTGGACAGGGAACTTCACCCCTCCACTTT. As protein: CAWTIGQGTSPLHF.

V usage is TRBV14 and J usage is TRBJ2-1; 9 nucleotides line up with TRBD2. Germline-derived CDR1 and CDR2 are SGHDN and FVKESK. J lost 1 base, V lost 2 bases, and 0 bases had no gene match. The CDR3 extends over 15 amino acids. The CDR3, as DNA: TGTGCCAGCAGCCAACTAGCGGGGTCCTACAATGAGCAGTTCTTC. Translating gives CASSQLAGSYNEQFF.

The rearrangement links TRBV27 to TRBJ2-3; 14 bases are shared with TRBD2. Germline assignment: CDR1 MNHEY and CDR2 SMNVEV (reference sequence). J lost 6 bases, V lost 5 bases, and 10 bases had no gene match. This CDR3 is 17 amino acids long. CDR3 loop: CASSPPGTSGRMDTQYF. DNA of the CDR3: TGTGCCAGCAGTCCCCCTGGGACTAGCGGGAGAATGGATACGCAGTATTTT.

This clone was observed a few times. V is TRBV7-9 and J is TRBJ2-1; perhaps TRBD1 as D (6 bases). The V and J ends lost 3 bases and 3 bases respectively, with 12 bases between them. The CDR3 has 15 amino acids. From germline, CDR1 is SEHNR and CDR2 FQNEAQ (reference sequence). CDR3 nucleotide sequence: TGTGCCAGCAGCTTGACAGGCCCCTACTACAATGAGCAGTTCTTC. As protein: CASSLTGPYYNEQFF. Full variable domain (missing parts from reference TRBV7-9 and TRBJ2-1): DTGVSQNPRHKITKRGQNVTFRCDPISEHNRLYWYRQTLGQGPEFLTYFQNEAQLEKSRLLSDRFSAERPKGSFSTLEIQRTEQGDSAMYLCASSLTGPYYNEQFFGPGTRLTVL.

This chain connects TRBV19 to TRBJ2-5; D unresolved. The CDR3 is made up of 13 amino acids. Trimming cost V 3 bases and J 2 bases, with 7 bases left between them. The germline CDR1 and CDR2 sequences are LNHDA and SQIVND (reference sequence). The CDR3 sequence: CASSMSIQETQYF. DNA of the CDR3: TGTGCCAGTAGTATGAGTATTCAAGAGACCCAGTACTTC.

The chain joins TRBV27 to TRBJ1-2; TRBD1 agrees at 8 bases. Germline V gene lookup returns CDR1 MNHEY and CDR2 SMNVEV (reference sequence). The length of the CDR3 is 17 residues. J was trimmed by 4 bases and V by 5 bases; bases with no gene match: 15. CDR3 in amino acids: CASSTRGRQGQSYGYTF. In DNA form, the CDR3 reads TGTGCCAGCAGTACAAGGGGTCGACAGGGGCAGTCCTATGGCTACACCTTC.

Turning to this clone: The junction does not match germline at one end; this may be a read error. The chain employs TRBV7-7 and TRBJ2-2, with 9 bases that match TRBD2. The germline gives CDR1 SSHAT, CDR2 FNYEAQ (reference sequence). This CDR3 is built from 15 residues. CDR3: CASSPVTSGTGELFF. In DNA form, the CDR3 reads TGTGCTAGCAGCCCGGTGACTAGCGGCACCGGGGAGCTGTTTTTT.

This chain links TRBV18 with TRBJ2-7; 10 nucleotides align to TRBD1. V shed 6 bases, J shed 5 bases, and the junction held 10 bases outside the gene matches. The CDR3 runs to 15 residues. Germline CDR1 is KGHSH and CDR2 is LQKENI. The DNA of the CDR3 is TGTGCCAGCTCTACTCCGGGACAGGGGCCCAACGAGCAGTACTTC. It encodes CASSTPGQGPNEQYF.

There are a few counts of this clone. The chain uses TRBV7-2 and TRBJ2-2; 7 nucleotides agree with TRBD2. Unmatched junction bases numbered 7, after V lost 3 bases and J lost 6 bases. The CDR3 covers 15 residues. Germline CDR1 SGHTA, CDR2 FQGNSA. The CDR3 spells CASSFGGSRAGELFF. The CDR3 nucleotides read TGTGCCAGCAGCTTCGGCGGGAGTAGAGCCGGGGAGCTGTTTTTT.